The 15 T cell receptor beta chains presented below share a single source sample, sequenced in a study of blood T cell repertoires in COVID-19. The table came from immunoSEQ multiplex PCR; TCRdb's copy has only in-frame clones and leaves some out. The table has roughly 330,000 clones, more than 75% seen once. The material sequenced was peripheral blood. The source of these receptors is a woman aged 45 to 65 with acute or convalescent COVID-19.

The count of this clone is one. The chain recombines TRBV6-6 with TRBJ1-4; D gene uncertain. The CDR3 is 12 amino acids. Germline V lookup: CDR1 MNHNY, CDR2 SVGAGI (reference sequence). The V end lost 2 bases, the J end lost 8 bases, and 6 bases lay between the germline ends. The CDR3 nucleotides are TGTGCCAGCAGTTACGAGACAGAAAAACTGTTTTTT. It yields the protein CASSYETEKLFF.

The rearrangement links TRBV19 to TRBJ2-1; 8 nucleotides line up with TRBD2. Germline loops: CDR1 LNHDA, CDR2 SQIVND (reference sequence). This CDR3 has 21 amino acids. J was trimmed by 5 bases and V by 7 bases; bases with no gene match: 28. The CDR3 DNA reads TGTGCCAGTACGCCCCAGAAAGCGGGAGTCCCCCTCGGTACAGGTGACAATGAGCAGTTCTTC. Translated, it gives CASTPQKAGVPLGTGDNEQFF.

The chain combines TRBV7-2 with TRBJ2-5, with a weak D call TRBD1 (5 bases). V gave up 6 bases and J gave up 7 bases, with 18 bases separating them. The CDR3 is 14 amino acids. CDR1 is SGHTA and CDR2 is FQGNSA in the germline V gene. The CDR3 nucleotides are TGTGCCAGCAGTCCCCTGAGGTGGCAGGGGACCCAGTACTTC. Its translation: CASSPLRWQGTQYF.

The rearrangement links TRBV7-9 to TRBJ1-4; TRBD1 is a possible D gene (5 bases). Germline V lookup: CDR1 SEHNR, CDR2 FQNEAQ (reference sequence). The CDR3 has 16 residues. The ends were cut back, 4 bases at V and 3 bases at J, with 15 bases in the middle. CDR3 region: CASSSLTGSANEKLFF. The CDR3, as DNA: TGTGCCAGCAGCTCCCTCACAGGTTCAGCTAATGAAAAACTGTTTTTT.

The rearrangement joins TRBV9 to TRBJ1-1, with D perhaps matching TRBD1 (5 bases). The CDR3 runs to 15 residues. Germline V gene data show CDR1 as SGDLS and CDR2 as YYNGEE. Trimming took 3 bases from V and 1 from J, leaving 13 bases between them. CDR3 in DNA: TGTGCCAGCAGCGATCAAAAAACAGGGAACACTGAAGCTTTCTTT. Protein product: CASSDQKTGNTEAFF.

This chain links TRBV19 with TRBJ2-1, with 8 bases fitting TRBD2. The V and J ends lost 7 bases and 3 bases, in that order; junction bases with no gene match: 5. Germline V gene data show CDR1 as LNHDA and CDR2 as SQIVND (reference sequence). The CDR3 consists of 14 residues. The CDR3 protein is CASKMGTSYNEQFF. The DNA of the CDR3 is TGTGCCAGTAAAATGGGGACTAGCTACAATGAGCAGTTCTTC.

V and J are TRBV28 and TRBJ2-3, with D possibly matching TRBD1 (6 bases). Trimming removed 6 bases from V and 2 bases from J, with 9 bases in between. The CDR3 contains 13 residues. The germline V gene encodes CDR1 MDHEN and CDR2 SYDVKM. Written as DNA, the CDR3 is TGTGCCAGCAGGAACAGGGCCACAGATACGCAGTATTTT. Its translation: CASRNRATDTQYF.

The rearrangement joins TRBV10-2 to TRBJ1-2, with D perhaps matching TRBD1 (5 bases). Germline V gene data show CDR1 as WSHSY and CDR2 as SAAADI. V was shortened by 2 bases and J by 2 bases, with 9 bases between the two germline ends. CDR3 length: 14 amino acids. The chain's CDR3 is CASSEGGGNYGYTF. The CDR3 DNA reads TGCGCCAGCAGTGAGGGTGGGGGGAACTATGGCTACACCTTC.

Only one count was recorded for this clone. Distinct nucleotide sequences in the sample also encode this CDR3. The V call is TRBV7-9, the J call TRBJ2-5; no clear D gene. The CDR3 spans 11 residues. Germline V lookup: CDR1 SEHNR, CDR2 FQNEAQ (reference sequence). V lost 5 bases to trimming and J lost 1 base, with 2 bases between them. CDR3 in DNA: TGTGCCAGCAGCCTCCAAGAGACCCAGTACTTC. Residues: CASSLQETQYF.

The J gene is TRBJ1-5, the V gene TRBV5-8; D is possibly TRBD1 (6 bases). Trimming pared 0 bases from V and 6 bases from J, leaving 13 bases between. The germline gives CDR1 SGHTS, CDR2 YDEGEE. The CDR3 runs 15 residues. This chain's CDR3 is CASSLGQDQGQPQHF. The DNA of the CDR3 is TGTGCCAGCAGCTTGGGACAGGACCAGGGTCAGCCCCAGCATTTT.

This clone was seen a few times. V usage is TRBV27 and J usage is TRBJ2-7, with D perhaps TRBD2 (6 bases). Germline V lookup: CDR1 MNHEY, CDR2 SMNVEV (reference sequence). The V end was cut by 2 bases, the J end by 2 bases, with 13 bases between. The length of the CDR3 is 15 residues. The CDR3 nucleotides are TGTGCCAGCAGTTTAAGGGCGGGGTTCCCCTACGAGCAGTACTTC. It specifies CASSLRAGFPYEQYF.

The CDR3 DNA reads as TGTGCCAGCAGCCGACAGGGGGTAAATAGCAATCAGCCCCAGCATTTT. Amino acids: CASSRQGVNSNQPQHF. V and J are TRBV7-9 and TRBJ1-5; 9 nucleotides align to TRBD1. The ends lost 5 bases at V and 0 bases at J; junction bases unmatched: 5. Germline lookup yields CDR1 SEHNR and CDR2 FQNEAQ (reference sequence). The CDR3 consists of 16 residues.

Concerning this clone: The sample contains more than one DNA sequence encoding this CDR3. The CDR3 reads CASSGDRNTEAFF. CDR3 nucleotide sequence: TGTGCCAGCAGCGGCGACAGGAACACTGAAGCTTTCTTT. The chain employs TRBV2 and TRBJ1-1; D is possibly TRBD1 (5 bases). CDR1 is SNHLY and CDR2 is FYNNEI in the germline V gene. The CDR3 covers 13 residues. The V gene lost 6 bases and the J gene lost 1 base, with 9 bases spanning the gap.

This clone occurred once. The V call is TRBV2, the J call TRBJ2-7; no firm D call. V was shortened by 6 bases and J by 1 base, with 13 bases between the two germline ends. Germline assignment: CDR1 SNHLY and CDR2 FYNNEI. There are 14 residues in the CDR3. For the CDR3, the DNA is TGTGCCAGCAGGAGGAGCCCCCTTTCCTACGAGCAGTACTTC. Translated: CASRRSPLSYEQYF.

The chain joins TRBV25-1 to TRBJ1-1, with D perhaps matching TRBD1 (6 bases). CDR3 length: 14 residues. CDR1 is MGHDK and CDR2 is SYGVNS in the germline V gene. V was pared by 6 bases and J by 11 bases, with 22 bases between. The CDR3 is CASRGPWRGAVAFF. CDR3 nucleotides: TGTGCCAGCAGGGGGCCTTGGCGGGGGGCAGTGGCTTTCTTT.